This T cell receptor beta chain derives from a study of cytomegalovirus exposure and HLA in healthy donors. The study, taken as a whole, reports: Earlier analysis yielded a pattern in which most TCR beta V segments were productive about 90% or about 30% of the time.

Notes on this clone: Its antigen is not identified.

Primers for the PCR totalled 60 Vbeta and 13 Jbeta. Sequencing was performed with immunoSEQ multiplex PCR; in TCRdb, only in-frame clones are kept and a portion is missing. The sample carries some 190,000 clones, roughly 87% recorded once. CDR1 is SNHLY, CDR2 FYNNEI, per germline. This CDR3 is 15 amino acids long. Losses at the gene ends were 10 bases for V and 6 bases for J; bases not matched to a gene: 17. Sequenced sample: PBMCs. The chain joins TRBV2 to TRBJ1-1; 7 positions agree with TRBD1. This clonotype was sampled from a man between 35 and 55 years old in good health and CMV-seronegative. CDR3 region: CATRTGGDKYPEAFF. CDR3 sequence (DNA): TGTGCCACCCGGACAGGAGGCGACAAGTACCCTGAAGCTTTCTTT. The whole variable domain, filled in from reference TRBV2 and TRBJ1-1, reads EPEVTQTPSHQVTQMGQEVILRCVPISNHLYFYWYRQILGQKVEFLVSFYNNEISEKSEIFDDQFSVERPDGSNFTLKIRSTKLEDSAMYFCATRTGGDKYPEAFFGQGTRLTVV.